This entry features one T cell receptor (beta chain) sequence. What antigen it recognizes has not been identified. Per-base quality was not reported, and no clone a single base away is much larger than it. One collaborating source in Seattle enrolled patients while the patients were actively infected and followed the patients over time throughout the course of disease. The collaborating institutions used their own protocols to collect whole blood in K2EDTA tubes. For TCRbeta analysis, collaborators shipped samples in one of three forms: frozen whole blood, isolated PBMCs, or DNA extracted from either of those sample types. TCRbeta CDR3 regions were amplified from genomic DNA using the immunoSEQ Assay, a bias-controlled multiplex PCR. The paper's data handling went like this. The number of nucleated cells in each sample was estimated by amplification of reference gene primers within the assay. To quantify the absolute abundance of each unique TCRbeta CDR3 rearrangement, sequence reads were collapsed and filtered. Productive Simpson clonality was computed per sample as the square root of Simpson's diversity index over productive rearrangements. The immuneACCESS repertoire file appears here via TCRdb, limited to in-frame rearrangements. These files lack a portion of the clones; in checked studies, under half of the deficit traces to unresolved V genes, and the cause of the others is not known. The DNA was the basis for D and trimming; V, J and clone size are from that table. The sample table contains about 220,000 clones; only one count was recorded for approximately 78% of them. Together, the top ten hold 4.5% to 5.5% of the sample.

The data are from a study of blood T cell repertoires in COVID-19 (dated by TCRdb to 2020 to 2021). Looking at the study overall: Samples covering the acute and convalescent phases of COVID-19 were provided by collaborators in the United States, Italy and Spain. Where available, HLA class I and class II types were taken from metadata supplied by the sample provider and were not determined by assay-based typing. The material from the prospective study consisted of cDNA or gDNA derived from T cells, B-cell-depleted T cells, or PBMCs. Sample metadata almost always included a de-identified subject ID, COVID-19 status, age in years and sex. The samples were drawn from the first 160 participants of the ongoing ImmuneRACE study and from under 1,500 subjects provided by 6 global collaborators. Subjects who had been exposed to COVID-19, were actively infected with it, or had recovered from it provided the deeply sampled blood TCRbeta repertoires that made up the dataset. The repertoires were released in a freely available public database meant as a resource for research on the immune response to SARS-CoV-2.

After removal of 3 bases from V and 0 bases from J, the junction retains 2 bases not matched to a gene. For CDR1 and CDR2, the germline V gene lists SGHTA and FQGNSA. The CDR3 has 14 amino acids, counting the end cysteine and phenylalanine. The only DNA kept is the CDR3, 42 bases in frame from the first base. Study-wide findings and limitations: The quantity of clinical and demographic metadata differed by source and by participant and was supplied without curation.

The material sequenced was peripheral blood. This TCR was recovered from a woman aged 70 to 79 with COVID-19, enrolled during active disease. The chain joins TRBV7-2 to TRBJ2-7; TRBD2 aligns with 7 central bases. The DNA sequence is as follows: TGTGCCAGCAGCTTCGGCGGGAGCTCCTACGAGCAGTACTTC. The encoded protein is CASSFGGSSYEQYF.